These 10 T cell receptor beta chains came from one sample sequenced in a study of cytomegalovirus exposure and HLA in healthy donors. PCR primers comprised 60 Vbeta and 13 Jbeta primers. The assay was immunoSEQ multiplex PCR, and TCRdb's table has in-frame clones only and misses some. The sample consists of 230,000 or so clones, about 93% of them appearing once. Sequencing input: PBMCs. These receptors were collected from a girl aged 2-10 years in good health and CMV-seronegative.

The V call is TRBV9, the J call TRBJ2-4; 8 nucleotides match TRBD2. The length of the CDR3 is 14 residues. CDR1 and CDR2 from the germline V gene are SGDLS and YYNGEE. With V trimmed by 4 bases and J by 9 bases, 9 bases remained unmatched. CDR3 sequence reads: CASSPEGLGGIQYF. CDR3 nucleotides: TGTGCCAGCAGCCCCGAGGGACTAGGGGGCATTCAGTACTTC.

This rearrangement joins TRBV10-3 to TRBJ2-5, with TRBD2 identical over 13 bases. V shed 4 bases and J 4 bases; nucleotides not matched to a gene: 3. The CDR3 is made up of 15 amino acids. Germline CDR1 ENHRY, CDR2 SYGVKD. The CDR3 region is CAISGTSGGGETQYF. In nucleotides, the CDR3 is TGTGCCATCAGTGGGACTAGCGGGGGAGGAGAGACCCAGTACTTC.

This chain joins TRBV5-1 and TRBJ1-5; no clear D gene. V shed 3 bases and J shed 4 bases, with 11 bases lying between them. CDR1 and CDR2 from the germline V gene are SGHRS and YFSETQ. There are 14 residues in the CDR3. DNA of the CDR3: TGCGCCAGCAGCTCCGGAGGAACAAATCAGCCCCAGCATTTT. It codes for CASSSGGTNQPQHF.

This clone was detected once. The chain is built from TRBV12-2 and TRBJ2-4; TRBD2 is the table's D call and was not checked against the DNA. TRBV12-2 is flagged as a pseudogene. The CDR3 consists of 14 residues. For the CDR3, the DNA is TGTGCAAGTCGCTTAGGGGCGGCGGGAAACATTCAGTACTTC. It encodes CASRLGAAGNIQYF.

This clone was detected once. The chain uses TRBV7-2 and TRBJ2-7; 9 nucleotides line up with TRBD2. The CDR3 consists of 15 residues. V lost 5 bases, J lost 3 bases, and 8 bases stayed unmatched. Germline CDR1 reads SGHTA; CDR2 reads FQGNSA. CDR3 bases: TGTGCCAGCAGCACCTTAGCGGGAGCAGACTACGAGCAGTACTTC. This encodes CASSTLAGADYEQYF.

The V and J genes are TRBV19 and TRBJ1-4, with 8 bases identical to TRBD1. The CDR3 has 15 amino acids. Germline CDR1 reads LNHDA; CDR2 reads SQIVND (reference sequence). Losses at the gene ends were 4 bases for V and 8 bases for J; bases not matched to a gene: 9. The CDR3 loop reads CASSTGQGFREKLFF. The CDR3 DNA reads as TGTGCCAGTAGTACCGGACAGGGTTTTCGGGAAAAACTGTTTTTT.

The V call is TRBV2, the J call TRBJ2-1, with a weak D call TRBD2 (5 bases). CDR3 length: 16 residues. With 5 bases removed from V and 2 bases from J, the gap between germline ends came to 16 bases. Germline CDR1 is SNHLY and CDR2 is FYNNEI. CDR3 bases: TGTGCCAGCAGTCCCAGTATGAGGGAGACCTACAATGAGCAGTTCTTC. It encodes CASSPSMRETYNEQFF.

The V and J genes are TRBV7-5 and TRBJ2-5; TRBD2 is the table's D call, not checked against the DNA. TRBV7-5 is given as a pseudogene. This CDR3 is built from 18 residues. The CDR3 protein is CARSKYPGPSGGVETQYF. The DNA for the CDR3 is TGTGCCAGAAGCAAATATCCCGGGCCTAGCGGGGGGGTAGAGACCCAGTACTTC.

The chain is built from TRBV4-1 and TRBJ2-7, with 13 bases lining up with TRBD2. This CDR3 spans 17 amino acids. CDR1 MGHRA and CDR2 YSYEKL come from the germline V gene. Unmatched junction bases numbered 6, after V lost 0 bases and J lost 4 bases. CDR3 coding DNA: TGCGCCAGCAGCCAAGAAGGGGGACTAGCGGGATCATACGAGCAGTACTTC. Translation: CASSQEGGLAGSYEQYF.

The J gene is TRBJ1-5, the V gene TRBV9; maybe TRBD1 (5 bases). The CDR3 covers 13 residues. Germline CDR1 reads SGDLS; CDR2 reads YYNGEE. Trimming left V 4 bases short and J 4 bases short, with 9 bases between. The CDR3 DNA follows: TGTGCCAGCAGCCCCGGGGGGAATCAGCCCCAGCATTTT. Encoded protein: CASSPGGNQPQHF.